This T cell receptor beta chain was retrieved from a study of T cell repertoires in cytomegalovirus infection. In TCRdb, the reads were re-called with MiXCR into one record per CDR3 protein. The table has a few hundred thousand distinct CDR3 sequences, roughly 13% seen once; the top ten hold about 8.7%. Germline values: CDR1 SGHAT, CDR2 FQNNGV. V was clipped by 5 bases and J by 10 bases, with 10 bases between them. CDR3 size: 11 residues. This sequence joins TRBV11-2 and TRBJ2-3; possible D gene TRBD2, 5 bases. Sequencing used PBMCs. The TCR comes from a human donor in good health (CMV status not recorded). Some clones in this sample may be carry-over from other donors' samples. CDR3 sequence reads: CASSTREAQYF. The DNA of the CDR3 is TGTGCCAGCAGCACTAGAGAGGCGCAGTATTTT. Supplemented by reference TRBV11-2 and TRBJ2-3, the full variable domain reads EAGVAQSPRYKIIEKRQSVAFWCNPISGHATLYWYQQILGQGPKLLIQFQNNGVVDDSQLPKDRFSAERLKGVDSTLKIQPAKLEDSAVYLCASSTREAQYFGPGTRLTVL.